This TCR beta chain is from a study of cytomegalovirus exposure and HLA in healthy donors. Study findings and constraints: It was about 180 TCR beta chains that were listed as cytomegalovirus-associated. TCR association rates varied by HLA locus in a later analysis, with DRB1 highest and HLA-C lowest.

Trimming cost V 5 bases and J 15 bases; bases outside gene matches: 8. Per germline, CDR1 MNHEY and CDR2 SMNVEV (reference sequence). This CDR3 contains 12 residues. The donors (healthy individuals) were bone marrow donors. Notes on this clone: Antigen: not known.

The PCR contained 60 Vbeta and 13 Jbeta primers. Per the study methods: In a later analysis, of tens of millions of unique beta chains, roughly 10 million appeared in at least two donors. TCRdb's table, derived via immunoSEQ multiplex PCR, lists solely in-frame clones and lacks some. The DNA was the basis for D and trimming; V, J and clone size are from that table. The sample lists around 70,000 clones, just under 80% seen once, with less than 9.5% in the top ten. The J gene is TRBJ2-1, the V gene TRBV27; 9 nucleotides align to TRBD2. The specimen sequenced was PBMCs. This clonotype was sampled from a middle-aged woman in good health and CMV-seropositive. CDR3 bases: TGTGCCAGCAGTCCACGGCGGGGGGGGTCGTTCTTC. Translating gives CASSPRRGGSFF.